This TCR beta chain was recovered during a study of blood T cells in healthy people across ages. This clonotype was detected only a few times. The target antigen is unknown. Extraction yielded at least 6 micrograms of total RNA per sample. General study findings and limits: Researchers said unsorted PBMCs prevented a conclusive naive versus antigen-experienced comparison.

Next came a second PCR, run for 7 to 11 cycles, which used a sample-barcoded 5' primer along with a J-beta primer mix. TCRdb independently ran MiXCR on the 5' RACE reads; one entry per CDR3 protein. The data contain about 630,000 distinct CDR3 sequences, around a fifth of them singletons. Germline loops: CDR1 SEHNR, CDR2 FQNEAQ (reference sequence). The CDR3 contains 14 residues. The V end was cut by 4 bases, the J end by 8 bases, with 16 bases between. Specimen: blood. This clonotype was sampled from a man aged 65 to 85 in good health. This chain uses TRBV7-9 with TRBJ2-3; D may match TRBD1 or TRBD2 (5 bases each). The CDR3 region is CASSSDGALGTQYF. CDR3 bases: TGTGCCAGCAGCTCGGACGGGGCTCTTGGTACGCAGTATTTT.